The 21 T cell receptor beta chains presented below share a single source sample, sequenced in a study of cytomegalovirus exposure and HLA in healthy donors. 60 Vbeta and 13 Jbeta primers were used in PCR. Generated by immunoSEQ multiplex PCR, the TCRdb table keeps only in-frame clones and is missing some. Here the sample spans fewer than 200,000 clones, more than 80% being singletons. The source material was PBMCs. The receptors stem from a woman younger than 35 in good health and CMV-seronegative.

The genes are TRBV11-3 and TRBJ2-1; D possibly corresponds to TRBD2 (6 bases). Germline CDR1 is SGHNT and CDR2 is YENEEA. The CDR3 extends over 15 amino acids. Trimming stripped 5 bases from V and 2 bases from J, with 13 bases between. The CDR3 protein is CASSLRPGAYNEQFF. CDR3 coding DNA: TGTGCCAGCAGCCTCCGGCCGGGGGCCTACAATGAGCAGTTCTTC. Full variable domain (remainder filled in from reference TRBV11-3 and TRBJ2-1): EAGVVQSPRYKIIEKKQPVAFWCNPISGHNTLYWYLQNLGQGPELLIRYENEEAVDDSQLPKDRFSAERLKGVDSTLKIQPAELGDSAVYLCASSLRPGAYNEQFFGPGTRLTVL.

The CDR3 loop is CASSLDSTLSIEAFF. DNA of the CDR3: TGTGCCAGCAGCTTGGACAGCACTCTCTCCATTGAAGCTTTCTTT. The rearrangement joins TRBV7-9 to TRBJ1-1, with TRBD1 as a possible D gene (6 bases). The CDR3 spans 15 residues. V was clipped by 3 bases and J by 7 bases, with 18 bases between them. Germline-derived CDR1 and CDR2 are SEHNR and FQNEAQ (reference sequence).

The rearrangement uses TRBV28 and TRBJ2-3, with 9 nucleotides matching TRBD1. This CDR3 is 20 amino acids long. After removal of 5 bases from V and 3 bases from J, the junction contained 21 bases not matched to a gene. Germline CDR1 reads MDHEN; CDR2 reads SYDVKM. The CDR3 sequence: CASSPSPGQGDEILTDTQYF. The CDR3 coding sequence is TGTGCCAGCAGTCCTTCCCCGGGACAGGGAGACGAGATCTTGACAGATACGCAGTATTTT.

Comments on this clone: The junction and the germline gene differ at one end; a read error may be behind it. The chain carries TRBV7-7 and TRBJ2-2, with D unresolved. The CDR3 has 12 residues. CDR1 and CDR2 from the germline V gene are SSHAT and FNYEAQ (reference sequence). The CDR3 nucleotides are TGTGCTAGCAGCTTATTAACCGGGGAGCTGTTTTTT. Its protein product is CASSLLTGELFF.

Only a few counts were recorded for this clone. This CDR3 reads CASSLGKTGGNTEAFF. DNA of the CDR3: TGTGCCAGCAGCCTCGGGAAGACAGGGGGGAACACTGAAGCTTTCTTT. The chain has TRBV7-8 and TRBJ1-1, with 9 bases aligning to TRBD1. The V and J ends lost 5 bases and 1 base, in that order; junction bases with no gene match: 8. The CDR3 extends over 16 amino acids. CDR1 is SGHVS, CDR2 FQNEAQ, per germline.

This chain connects TRBV6-6 to TRBJ1-5, with 10 bases lining up with TRBD1. Germline CDR1 and CDR2: MNHNY and SVGAGI (reference sequence). This CDR3 comprises 16 residues. The trim removed 3 bases at V and 6 bases at J, leaving 8 bases unmatched. CDR3: CASSYGVDRGSQPQHF. For the CDR3, the DNA is TGTGCCAGCAGTTATGGGGTGGACAGGGGGAGTCAGCCCCAGCATTTT.

This chain uses TRBV11-2 with TRBJ1-1, with D hard to call. The germline V gene encodes CDR1 SGHAT and CDR2 FQNNGV. The CDR3 spans 14 residues. Trimming took 1 base from V and 1 from J, leaving 7 bases between them. Here the CDR3 reads CASSLGHTNTEAFF. The CDR3 region has the DNA TGTGCCAGCAGCTTAGGACACACGAACACTGAAGCTTTCTTT.

V usage is TRBV14 and J usage is TRBJ2-2; 14 bases are shared with TRBD2. The CDR3 loop spans 17 amino acids. Germline assignment: CDR1 SGHDN and CDR2 FVKESK. V gave up 1 base and J gave up 6 bases; unmatched junction bases: 4. This CDR3 is CASSQVRLAGGPGELFF. CDR3 nucleotides: TGTGCCAGCAGCCAAGTGAGACTAGCGGGAGGGCCCGGGGAGCTGTTTTTT.

The chain has TRBV11-2 and TRBJ2-7; a weak D match, TRBD2 (6 bases). Germline V gives CDR1 SGHAT, CDR2 FQNNGV. The ends were cut back, 1 base at V and 5 bases at J, with 21 bases in the middle. The CDR3 runs to 17 residues. The CDR3 here is CASSLGGGFIRGDEQYF. The CDR3 nucleotides read TGTGCCAGCAGCTTAGGGGGAGGCTTTATCCGCGGGGACGAGCAGTACTTC.

The V and J genes are TRBV11-2 and TRBJ1-1, with 7 positions matching TRBD1. CDR1 SGHAT and CDR2 FQNNGV come from the germline V gene. The J segment lost 3 bases and the V segment lost 5 bases, leaving 9 bases of the junction unmatched. The CDR3 spans 15 residues. The CDR3 is CASSDGQAGHTEAFF. The CDR3 DNA reads as TGTGCCAGCAGCGACGGACAGGCTGGGCACACTGAAGCTTTCTTT.

V gene TRBV7-8 combines with J gene TRBJ2-1, with 8 bases that match TRBD1. CDR1 is SGHVS and CDR2 is FQNEAQ in the germline V gene. Germline trimming cut 2 bases from V and 0 bases from J; bases unmatched to any gene: 6. The CDR3 is made up of 17 amino acids. The CDR3 loop is CASSLYDRGLSYNEQFF. The CDR3 DNA sequence: TGTGCCAGCAGCTTATATGACAGGGGACTCTCCTACAATGAGCAGTTCTTC.

V usage is TRBV7-9 and J usage is TRBJ2-1, with TRBD2 matching 11 bases. Germline V lookup: CDR1 SEHNR, CDR2 FQNEAQ (reference sequence). J gave up 2 bases and V 5 bases, and 8 bases lay outside the gene matches. The CDR3 spans 17 residues. The CDR3 DNA reads TGTGCCAGCAGCCACCCCGGGACTAGCGGAACCTACAATGAGCAGTTCTTC. Translating gives CASSHPGTSGTYNEQFF.

The chain recombines TRBV4-1 with TRBJ2-7; 7 bases line up with TRBD2. CDR1 is MGHRA, CDR2 YSYEKL, per germline. The CDR3 spans 18 residues. V was pared by 0 bases and J by 3 bases, with 14 bases of the junction left unmatched. CDR3 in amino acids: CASSQESHRASGDYEQYF. CDR3 nucleotides: TGCGCCAGCAGCCAAGAGTCTCATAGGGCTAGCGGCGACTACGAGCAGTACTTC.

J is TRBJ2-2 and V is TRBV7-9; TRBD1 agrees at 7 bases. J lost 6 bases, V lost 5 bases, and 9 bases had no gene match. The CDR3 runs 15 residues. Germline loops: CDR1 SEHNR, CDR2 FQNEAQ (reference sequence). CDR3 bases: TGTGCCAGCAGCGAAACAGGGGCGCGGTCCGGGGAGCTGTTTTTT. Translation: CASSETGARSGELFF. Using reference TRBV7-9 and TRBJ2-2 for the parts outside the CDR3, the full variable domain is DTGVSQNPRHKITKRGQNVTFRCDPISEHNRLYWYRQTLGQGPEFLTYFQNEAQLEKSRLLSDRFSAERPKGSFSTLEIQRTEQGDSAMYLCASSETGARSGELFFGEGSRLTVL.

A few counts support this clone. The chain couples TRBV6-6 to TRBJ1-1; 10 bases line up with TRBD1. With V trimmed by 6 bases and J by 4 bases, 8 bases remained unmatched. Germline lookup yields CDR1 MNHNY and CDR2 SVGAGI (reference sequence). This CDR3 comprises 15 residues. Here the CDR3 reads CASRDRGRGGTEAFF. The CDR3 DNA sequence: TGTGCCAGCAGAGACAGGGGGCGAGGAGGCACTGAAGCTTTCTTT.

The chain is built from TRBV5-1 and TRBJ2-7, with 11 nucleotides matching TRBD1. CDR3 size: 15 residues. Germline assignment: CDR1 SGHRS and CDR2 YFSETQ. V gave up 3 bases and J gave up 2 bases; unmatched junction bases: 4. CDR3 DNA sequence: TGCGCCAGCAGCTACGGGACAGGGGGAACCTACGAGCAGTACTTC. Translation gives CASSYGTGGTYEQYF.

The chain recombines TRBV5-4 with TRBJ2-2; 11 bases agree with TRBD1. Germline lookup yields CDR1 SGHNT and CDR2 YYREEE (reference sequence). The CDR3 runs 16 residues. Trimming took 0 bases from V and 9 from J; bases not matched to a gene: 7. CDR3 nucleotide sequence: TGTGCCAGCAGCTTGGGGCGGACAGGGGGCTGGAGGGAGCTGTTTTTT. This sequence encodes CASSLGRTGGWRELFF. The full variable domain, rest sourced from reference TRBV5-4 and TRBJ2-2, is ETGVTQSPTHLIKTRGQQVTLRCSSQSGHNTVSWYQQALGQGPQFIFQYYREEENGRGNFPPRFSGLQFPNYSSELNVNALELDDSALYLCASSLGRTGGWRELFFGEGSRLTVL.

This chain links TRBV11-2 with TRBJ2-1; 14 bases agree with TRBD2. The V gene's germline CDR1 is SGHAT and CDR2 FQNNGV. This CDR3 contains 16 residues. V shed 6 bases, J shed 8 bases, and the junction held 9 bases outside the gene matches. This chain's CDR3 is CASSYSGTSGSYEQFF. The CDR3 coding sequence is TGTGCCAGCAGTTATTCCGGGACTAGCGGGAGTTATGAGCAGTTCTTC.

The genes are TRBV19 and TRBJ2-7; 7 bases align to TRBD2. The CDR3 is 16 residues long. With V trimmed by 5 bases and J by 3 bases, 13 bases remained unmatched. The germline V gene has CDR1 LNHDA and CDR2 SQIVND (reference sequence). Here the CDR3 DNA reads TGTGCCAGTAGTCAACAGACTAGCCCGCTATTCTACGAGCAGTACTTC. It encodes CASSQQTSPLFYEQYF.

This rearrangement joins TRBV10-3 to TRBJ2-2; 10 positions match TRBD2. The CDR3 has 17 residues. Trimming cost V 1 base and J 3 bases; bases outside gene matches: 5. CDR1 is ENHRY, CDR2 SYGVKD, per germline. The CDR3 sequence: CAISEFLAGDYTGELFF. The CDR3 DNA sequence: TGTGCCATCAGTGAGTTTCTAGCGGGAGATTACACCGGGGAGCTGTTTTTT.

The CDR3 sequence is CSVDGLAGGPSNEQFF. The CDR3 DNA follows: TGCAGCGTGGATGGACTAGCGGGAGGGCCCAGCAATGAGCAGTTCTTC. The chain has TRBV29-1 and TRBJ2-1; TRBD2 matches 15 bases. J lost 6 bases, V lost 6 bases, and 9 bases had no gene match. Germline V CDR1 and CDR2: SQVTM, ANQGSEA. This CDR3 is built from 16 residues.